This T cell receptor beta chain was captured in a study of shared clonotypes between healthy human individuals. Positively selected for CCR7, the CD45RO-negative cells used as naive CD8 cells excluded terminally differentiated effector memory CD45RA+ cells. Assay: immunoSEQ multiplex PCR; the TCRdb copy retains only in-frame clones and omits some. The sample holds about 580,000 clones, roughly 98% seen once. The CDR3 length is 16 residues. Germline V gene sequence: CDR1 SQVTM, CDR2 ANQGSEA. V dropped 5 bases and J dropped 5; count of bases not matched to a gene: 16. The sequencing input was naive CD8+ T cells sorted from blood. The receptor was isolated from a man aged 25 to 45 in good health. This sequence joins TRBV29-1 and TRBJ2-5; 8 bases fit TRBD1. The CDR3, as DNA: TGCAGCGTTCACCGGCCTGAGGGACAGGTCATCGAGACCCAGTACTTC. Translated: CSVHRPEGQVIETQYF.